Included here is one T cell receptor beta chain sequence, with context. This receptor's antigen is unknown. The sample holds no much larger clone one base away, and base qualities are not on file. The immunoSEQ Assay, a bias-controlled multiplex PCR, was used to amplify TCRbeta CDR3 regions from genomic DNA. In the authors' own workflow: Nucleated cell counts per sample were estimated from amplification of reference gene primers within the assay. Sequence reads were collapsed and filtered to measure the absolute abundance of every unique TCRbeta CDR3 rearrangement. For each sample, productive Simpson clonality was calculated as the square root of Simpson's diversity index over productive rearrangements. Sourced from immuneACCESS, this table was stored by TCRdb with only in-frame sequences that have V and J called. A share of the clones is absent; for the studies checked, an unresolved V gene accounts for under half, and the remainder has no known explanation. V and J calls and clone size come straight from that table; D and trimming were deduced from the DNA. This sample lists under 150,000 clones; about 86% were detected once. Approximately 8.7% of the sample comes from the top ten.

The data were taken from a study of blood T cell repertoires in COVID-19 (dated by TCRdb to between 2020 and 2021). Looking at the study overall: The collaborator samples originated in the United States, Italy and Spain and spanned the acute and convalescent phases of COVID-19. The material from the prospective study consisted of cDNA or gDNA derived from T cells, B-cell-depleted T cells, or PBMCs. Subjects who had been exposed to COVID-19, were actively infected with it, or had recovered from it provided the deeply sampled blood TCRbeta repertoires that made up the dataset. A freely available public database, intended as a resource for researchers studying the immune response to SARS-CoV-2, is where the repertoires were released. Samples came from the ongoing ImmuneRACE study (first 160 participants) plus 1,254 subjects from 6 global collaborators. Sample metadata almost always included a de-identified subject ID, COVID-19 status, age in years and sex. Where available, HLA class I and class II types were obtained from metadata supplied by the sample provider rather than from assay-based typing.

Whole blood was collected in K2EDTA tubes by collaborating institutions according to the institutions' own protocols. For TCRbeta analysis, collaborators shipped samples as frozen whole blood, isolated PBMCs, or DNA extracted from either of those sample types. What the research found in general, with its limitations: The amount of clinical and demographic metadata varied by source and participant and was provided uncurated.

The CDR3 numbers 14 residues from cysteine through phenylalanine. Only the CDR3 DNA stays, 42 bases, in frame from base 1. CDR1 and CDR2 are drawn from the germline V gene: SGHRS, YFSETQ. V loses 0 bases of germline sequence and J loses 2 bases, and the interval between the two ends is 8 bases. The sequencing sample was made of peripheral blood. The clonotype was recovered from a woman aged 60-70 years with active or convalescent COVID-19. This sequence uses TRBV5-1 and TRBJ2-5, with the D segment identity uncertain. CDR3 sequence: CASSLAILQETQYF. Here is the DNA: TGCGCCAGCAGCTTGGCCATACTGCAAGAGACCCAGTACTTC.